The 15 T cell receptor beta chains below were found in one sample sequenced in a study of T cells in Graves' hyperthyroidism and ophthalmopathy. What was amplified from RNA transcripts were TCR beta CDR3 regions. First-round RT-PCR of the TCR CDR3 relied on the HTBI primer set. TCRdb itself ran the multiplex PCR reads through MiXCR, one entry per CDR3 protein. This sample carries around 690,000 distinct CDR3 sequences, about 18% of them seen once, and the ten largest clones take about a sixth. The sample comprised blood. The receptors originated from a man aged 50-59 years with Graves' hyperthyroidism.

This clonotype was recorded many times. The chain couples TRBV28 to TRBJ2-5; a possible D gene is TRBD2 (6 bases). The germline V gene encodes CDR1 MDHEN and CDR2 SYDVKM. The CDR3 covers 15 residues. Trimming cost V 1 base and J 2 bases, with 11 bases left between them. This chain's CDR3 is CASSLFQGTQETQYF. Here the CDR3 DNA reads TGTGCCAGCAGTTTATTTCAAGGGACTCAAGAGACCCAGTACTTC.

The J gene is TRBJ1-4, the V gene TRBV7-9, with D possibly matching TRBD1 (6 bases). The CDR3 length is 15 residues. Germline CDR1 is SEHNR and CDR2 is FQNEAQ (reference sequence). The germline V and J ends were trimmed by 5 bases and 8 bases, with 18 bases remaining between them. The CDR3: CASSPPQGLIEKLFF. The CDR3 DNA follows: TGTGCCAGCAGCCCGCCACAGGGCTTAATAGAAAAACTGTTTTTT.

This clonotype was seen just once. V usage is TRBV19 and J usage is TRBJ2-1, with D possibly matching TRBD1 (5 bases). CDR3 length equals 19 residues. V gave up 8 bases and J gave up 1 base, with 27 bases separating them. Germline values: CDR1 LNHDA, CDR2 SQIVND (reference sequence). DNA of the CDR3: TGTGCCAGTCCGCTTCTCCTTGACAGAATTAGAGGATCCTACAATGAGCAGTTCTTC. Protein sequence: CASPLLLDRIRGSYNEQFF.

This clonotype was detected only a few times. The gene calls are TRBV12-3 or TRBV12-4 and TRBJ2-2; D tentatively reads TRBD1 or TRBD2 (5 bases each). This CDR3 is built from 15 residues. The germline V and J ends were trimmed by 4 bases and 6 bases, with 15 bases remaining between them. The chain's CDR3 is CASSSTGAPAGELFF. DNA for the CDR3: TGTGCCAGCAGTTCAACCGGGGCGCCGGCCGGGGAGCTGTTTTTT.

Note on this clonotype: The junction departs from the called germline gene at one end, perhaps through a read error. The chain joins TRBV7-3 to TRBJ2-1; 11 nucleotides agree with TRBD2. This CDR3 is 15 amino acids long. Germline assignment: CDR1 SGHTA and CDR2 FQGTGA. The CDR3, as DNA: TGTGTCAGCAGCCCCATCGGGACTAGCGGTAGGGAGCAGTTCTTC. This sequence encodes CVSSPIGTSGREQFF.

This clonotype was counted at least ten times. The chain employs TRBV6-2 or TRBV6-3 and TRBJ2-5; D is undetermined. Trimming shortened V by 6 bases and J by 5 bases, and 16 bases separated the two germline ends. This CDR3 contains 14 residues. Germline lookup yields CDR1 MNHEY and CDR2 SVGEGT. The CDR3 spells CASSQARIGETQYF. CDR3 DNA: TGTGCCAGCAGCCAGGCTAGGATAGGGGAGACCCAGTACTTC.

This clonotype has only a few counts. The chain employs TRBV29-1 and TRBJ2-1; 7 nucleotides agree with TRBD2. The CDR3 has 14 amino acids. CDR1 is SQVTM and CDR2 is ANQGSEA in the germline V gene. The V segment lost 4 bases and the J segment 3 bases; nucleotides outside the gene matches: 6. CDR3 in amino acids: CSVGPGLDYNEQFF. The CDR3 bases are TGCAGCGTTGGCCCCGGACTAGACTACAATGAGCAGTTCTTC.

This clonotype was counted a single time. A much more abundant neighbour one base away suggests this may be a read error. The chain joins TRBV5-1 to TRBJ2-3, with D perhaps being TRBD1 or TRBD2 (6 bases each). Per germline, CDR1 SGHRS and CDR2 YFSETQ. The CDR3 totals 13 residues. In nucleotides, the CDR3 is TGCGCCAGCAACAGGGAGGTCACAGATTCGCAGTATTTT. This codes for CASNREVTDSQYF.

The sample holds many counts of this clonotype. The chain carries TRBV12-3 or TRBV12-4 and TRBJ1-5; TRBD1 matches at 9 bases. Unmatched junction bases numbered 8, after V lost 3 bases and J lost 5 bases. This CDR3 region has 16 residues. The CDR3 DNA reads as TGTGCCAGCAGTTTTGCGGGACAGGGAGGGGATCAGCCCCAGCATTTT. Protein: CASSFAGQGGDQPQHF.

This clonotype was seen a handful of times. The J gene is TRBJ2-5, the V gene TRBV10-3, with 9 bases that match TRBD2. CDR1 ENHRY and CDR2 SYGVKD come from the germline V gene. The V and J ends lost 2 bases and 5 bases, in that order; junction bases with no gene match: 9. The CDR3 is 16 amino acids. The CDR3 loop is CAISERLAGAGETQYF. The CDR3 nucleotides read TGTGCCATCAGTGAGAGGTTAGCGGGAGCCGGCGAGACCCAGTACTTC.

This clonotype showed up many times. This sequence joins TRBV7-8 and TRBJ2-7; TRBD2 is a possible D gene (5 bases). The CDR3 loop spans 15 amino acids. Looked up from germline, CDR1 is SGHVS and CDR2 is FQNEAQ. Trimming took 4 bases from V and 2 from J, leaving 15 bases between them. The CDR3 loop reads CASSSVSARAYEQYF. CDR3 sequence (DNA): TGTGCCAGCAGCTCCGTTAGCGCCCGGGCCTACGAGCAGTACTTC.

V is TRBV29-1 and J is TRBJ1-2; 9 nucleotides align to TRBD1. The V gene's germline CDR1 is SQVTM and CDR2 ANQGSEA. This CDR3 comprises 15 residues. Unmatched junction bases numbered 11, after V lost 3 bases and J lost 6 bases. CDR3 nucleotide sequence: TGCAGCGTTGAGAGAGTGGCCGGGACAGGGAATGGCTACACCTTC. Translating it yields CSVERVAGTGNGYTF.

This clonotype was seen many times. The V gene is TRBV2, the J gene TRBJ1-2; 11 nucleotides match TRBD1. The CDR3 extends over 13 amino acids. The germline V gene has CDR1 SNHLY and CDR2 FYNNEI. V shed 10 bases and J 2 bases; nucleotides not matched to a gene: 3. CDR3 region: CATGQGANYGYTF. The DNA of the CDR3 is TGTGCCACCGGACAGGGGGCGAACTATGGCTACACCTTC.

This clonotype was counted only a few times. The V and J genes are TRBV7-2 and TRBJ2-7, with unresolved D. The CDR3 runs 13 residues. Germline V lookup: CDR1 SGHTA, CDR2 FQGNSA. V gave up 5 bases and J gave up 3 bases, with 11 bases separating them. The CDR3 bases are TGTGCCAGCAGCCCCACCACGGGCTACGAGCAGTACTTC. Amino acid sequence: CASSPTTGYEQYF.

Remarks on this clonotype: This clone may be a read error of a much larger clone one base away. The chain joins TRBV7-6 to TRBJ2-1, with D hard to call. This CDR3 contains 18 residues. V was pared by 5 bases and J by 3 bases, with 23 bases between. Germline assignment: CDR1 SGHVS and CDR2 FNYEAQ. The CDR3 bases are TGTGCCAGCAGCCATAGATCATCCGGGCCCCTGGGCTACAATGAGCAGTTCTTC. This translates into CASSHRSSGPLGYNEQFF.